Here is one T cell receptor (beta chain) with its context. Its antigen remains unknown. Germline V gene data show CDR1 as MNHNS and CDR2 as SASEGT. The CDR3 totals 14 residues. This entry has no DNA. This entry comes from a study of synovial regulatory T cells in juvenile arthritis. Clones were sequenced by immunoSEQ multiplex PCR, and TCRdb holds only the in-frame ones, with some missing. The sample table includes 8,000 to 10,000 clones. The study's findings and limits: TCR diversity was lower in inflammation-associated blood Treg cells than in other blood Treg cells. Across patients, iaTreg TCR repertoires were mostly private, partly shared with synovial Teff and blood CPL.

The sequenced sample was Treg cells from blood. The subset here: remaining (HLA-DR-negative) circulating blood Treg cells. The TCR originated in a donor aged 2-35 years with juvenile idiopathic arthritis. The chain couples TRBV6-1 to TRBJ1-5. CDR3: CATLGGRSNQPQHF.